These T cell receptor beta chains were read from a single sample in a study of T cell changes during pregnancy in multiple sclerosis. The assay was immunoSEQ multiplex PCR, and TCRdb's table has in-frame clones only and misses some. The sample yields about 38,000 clones, approximately 92% seen once. This material consisted of CD8+ T cells from peripheral blood mononuclear cells, taken after pregnancy. The receptors stem from a female donor with multiple sclerosis, enrolled in a pregnancy study. Both conserved end residues are part of each CDR3. A D gene is named only where the DNA matches it firmly. Clone size appears in some rows only: once, few, many, or a class for an expanded clone.

>TRBJ1-2|NA|TRBD1|TRBV28
TGTGCCAGCAGCCGACGGACAGGGACCATTAACTATGGCTACACCTTC
CASSRRTGTINYGYTF
>TRBJ1-4|NA|NA|TRBV7-9
TGTGCCAGCAGTTCCATAGACAGGAAACTGTTTTTT
CASSSIDRKLFF
>TRBJ2-3|NA|TRBD2|TRBV10-3
TGTGCCATCAGTGAAGAGGGAGGGCCCTCGGGAGATACGCAGTATTTT
CAISEEGGPSGDTQYF
>TRBJ2-7|NA|NA|TRBV7-8
TGTGCCAGCAGCCTCCAGGGTTACGAGCAGTACTTC
CASSLQGYEQYF
>TRBJ1-2|NA|TRBD1|TRBV7-3
TGTGCCAGCAGCTACGGGACAGGGGACCGGAGCTACACCTTC
CASSYGTGDRSYTF
>TRBJ1-2|NA|NA|TRBV7-9
TGTGCCAGCAGCGCGAACAGCAGGGGAGGCTACACCTTC
CASSANSRGGYTF
>TRBJ1-1|NA|TRBD1|TRBV5-6
TGTGCCAGCAGCTCCCTGACAGGGGGAGGAACTGAAGCTTTCTTT
CASSSLTGGGTEAFF
>TRBJ2-2|NA|NA|TRBV30
TGTGCCTGGAGAGCTCGAGGGACCGGGGAGCTGTTTTTT
CAWRARGTGELFF
>TRBJ2-1|NA|TRBD1|TRBV27
TGTGCCAGCAGTCCGTTCACGACAGGGTACAATGAGCAGTTCTTC
CASSPFTTGYNEQFF
>TRBJ1-5|NA|NA|TRBV27
TGTGCCAGCAGTCCCGGCGCGGTTCAGCCCCAGCATTTT
CASSPGAVQPQHF
>TRBJ2-7|NA|NA|TRBV13
TGTGCCAGCAGCTCCGGGACACCTAACTACGAGCAGTACTTC
CASSSGTPNYEQYF
>TRBJ1-2|once|NA|TRBV29-1
TGCAGCGTTGACCACAGGGCTCCCTATGGCTACACCTTC
CSVDHRAPYGYTF
>TRBJ2-7|NA|NA|TRBV7-8
TGTGCCAGCAGCCCCCCCCGCGGCGAAGGCGAGCAGTACTTC
CASSPPRGEGEQYF
>TRBJ1-5|NA|TRBD1|TRBV2
TGTGCCAGCAGTGACACTCCGGGGGGACAGGGCCCGAATCAGCCCCAGCATTTT
CASSDTPGGQGPNQPQHF
>TRBJ1-5|NA|TRBD1|TRBV19
TGTGCCAGCAGACAGGGGTATCAGCCCCAGCATTTT
CASRQGYQPQHF
>TRBJ2-7|NA|TRBD1|TRBV11-1
TGTGCCAGCAGCCCTGACAGGGGGCTTTCCTACGAGCAGTACTTC
CASSPDRGLSYEQYF
>TRBJ1-1|NA|NA|TRBV27
TGTGCCAGCAGTTTGGTGGGCAGGTCCGTCACTGAAGCTTTCTTT
CASSLVGRSVTEAFF
>TRBJ2-7|NA|TRBD1|TRBV5-1
TGCGCCAGCAGCCCCCGGGACAGGGGCGAGCAGTACTTC
CASSPRDRGEQYF
>TRBJ1-1|NA|NA|TRBV7-6
TGTGCCAGCAGCCCCCCGGGTTACACTGAAGCTTTCTTT
CASSPPGYTEAFF
>TRBJ2-7|NA|NA|TRBV29-1
TGCAGCGTTGTGTACAGCACCCATTGGGAGCAGTACTTC
CSVVYSTHWEQYF